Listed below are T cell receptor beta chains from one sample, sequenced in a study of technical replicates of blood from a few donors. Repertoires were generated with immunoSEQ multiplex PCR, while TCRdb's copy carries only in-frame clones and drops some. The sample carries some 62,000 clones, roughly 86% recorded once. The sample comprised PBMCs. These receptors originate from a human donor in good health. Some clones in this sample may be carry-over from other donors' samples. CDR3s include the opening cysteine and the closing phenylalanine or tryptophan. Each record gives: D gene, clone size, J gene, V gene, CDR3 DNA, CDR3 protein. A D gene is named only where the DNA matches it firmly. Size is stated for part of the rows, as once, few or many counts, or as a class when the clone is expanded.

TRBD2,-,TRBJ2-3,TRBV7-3,TGTGCCAGCAGCACTAGGACGGGGGGGCCCCCAGATACGCAGTATTTT,CASSTRTGGPPDTQYF
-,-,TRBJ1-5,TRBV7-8,TGTGCCAGCAGCACCGAAGGAAGGACGGGGAATCAGCCCCAGCATTTT,CASSTEGRTGNQPQHF
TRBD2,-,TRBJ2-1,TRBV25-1,TGTGCCAGCAAGCGGGGGGGCTCCTACAATGAGCAGTTCTTC,CASKRGGSYNEQFF
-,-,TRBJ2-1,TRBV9,TGTGCCAGCAGCCTCCCTGGGCCCACCAATGAGCAGTTCTTC,CASSLPGPTNEQFF
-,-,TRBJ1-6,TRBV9,TGTGCCAGCAGCTTGACAGGAGATTCACCCCTCCACTTT,CASSLTGDSPLHF
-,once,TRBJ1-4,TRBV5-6,TGTGCCAGCAGCCCAGGACAGCTTACTTTTAATGAAAAACTGTTTTTT,CASSPGQLTFNEKLFF
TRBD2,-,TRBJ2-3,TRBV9,TGTGCCAGCAGCGTAGAGGGCGGGAGGACGCAGTATTTT,CASSVEGGRTQYF
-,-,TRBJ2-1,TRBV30,TGTGCCTGGAGTACTCGGGGGAGCTCCTACAATGAGCAGTTCTTC,CAWSTRGSSYNEQFF
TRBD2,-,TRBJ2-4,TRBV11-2,TGTGCCAGCAGCTCGACTAGCGAACTAGCCAAAAACATTCAGTACTTC,CASSSTSELAKNIQYF
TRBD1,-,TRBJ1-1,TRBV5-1,TGCGCCAGCAGCAAAGCAGGGGGATACACTGAAGCTTTCTTT,CASSKAGGYTEAFF
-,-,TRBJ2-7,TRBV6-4,TGTGCCAGCATCACCCAGGTGGAGCAGTACTTC,CASITQVEQYF
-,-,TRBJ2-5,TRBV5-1,TGCGCCAGCAGCTTGGCTCAGGGCCCAGAGACCCAGTACTTC,CASSLAQGPETQYF
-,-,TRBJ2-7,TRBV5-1,TGCGCCAGCAGCTTAGTCGACGGGACACTTTTAAAGCAGTACTTC,CASSLVDGTLLKQYF
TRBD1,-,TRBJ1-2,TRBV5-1,TGCGCCAGCAGCTTGGGGGGACAGGGGTACTATGGCTACACCTTC,CASSLGGQGYYGYTF
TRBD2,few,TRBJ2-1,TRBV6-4,TGTGCCAGCAGTGACTCGGGGGCTAGCGGGAGGTTCTTC,CASSDSGASGRFF
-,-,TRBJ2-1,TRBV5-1,TGCGCCAGCAGCTCTGAGGGCGTCTACAATGAGCAGTTCTTC,CASSSEGVYNEQFF
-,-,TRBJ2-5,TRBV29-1,TGCAGCGCTGGACACACTCTCCAAGAGACCCAGTACTTC,CSAGHTLQETQYF
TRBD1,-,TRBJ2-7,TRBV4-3,TGCGCCAGCAGCCAGGGACAGGGAACCTACGAGCAGTACTTC,CASSQGQGTYEQYF
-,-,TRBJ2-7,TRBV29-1,TGCAGCGTTACTAAAGGGACAAGTGTTTACGAGCAGTACTTC,CSVTKGTSVYEQYF
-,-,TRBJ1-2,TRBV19,TGTGCCAGTAGTATAGCTGCGGGAGGTAACTATGGCTACACCTTC,CASSIAAGGNYGYTF
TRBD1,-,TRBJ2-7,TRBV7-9,TGTGCCAGCAGCTTAGCCTCAGGGGGAACATACGAGCAGTACTTC,CASSLASGGTYEQYF
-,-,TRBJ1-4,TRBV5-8,TGTGCCAGCAACGCGGGAATTAAGAATGAAAAACTGTTTTTT,CASNAGIKNEKLFF
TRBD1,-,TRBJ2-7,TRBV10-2,TGCGCCAGCAGAGGGACAGGGGCCTACGAGCAGTACTTC,CASRGTGAYEQYF
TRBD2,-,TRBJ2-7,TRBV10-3,TGTGCCATCAGTGAGACGACTAGCGGCTCCTACGAGCAGTACTTC,CAISETTSGSYEQYF
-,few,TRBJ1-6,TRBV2,TGTGCCAGCAGTACAGAATACGGGACACATTCACCCCTCCACTTT,CASSTEYGTHSPLHF
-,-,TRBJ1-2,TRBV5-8,TGTGCCAGCAGCTTGTCGGGTCGGGGCAGGGGAGTATCTGGCTACACCTTC,CASSLSGRGRGVSGYTF
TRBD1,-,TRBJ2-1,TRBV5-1,TGCGCCAGCAGCTTGGAAGGGGGCGAATACAATGAGCAGTTCTTC,CASSLEGGEYNEQFF
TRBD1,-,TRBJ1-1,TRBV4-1,TGCGCCAGCAGCCCTCAAGCAAGGACAGGGAGCGCTGAAGCTTTCTTT,CASSPQARTGSAEAFF